The T cell receptor (beta chain) under discussion was sequenced for a study of blood T cell repertoires in COVID-19. Study-wide context: Samples representing acute and convalescent COVID-19 were sourced from the United States, Italy and Spain. Sources were T cells, B-cell-depleted T cells, or PBMCs; the material itself was cDNA or gDNA.

Authors' analysis steps: Estimation of nucleated cell counts relied on the amplification of reference gene primers. Sequenced by immunoSEQ multiplex PCR; TCRdb stores in-frame clones only, minus some. V and J calls and clone size are copied from that table; D and trimming were computed from the DNA. The sample lists about 130,000 clones; 75% to 90% were seen once. Germline V gives CDR1 KGHSH, CDR2 LQKENI. After removal of 4 bases from V and 1 base from J, the junction contained 6 bases not matched to a gene. This CDR3 spans 16 amino acids. This clone has a handful of counts. This receptor was taken from a woman aged 50 to 60 who had recovered from COVID-19. Sequenced: peripheral blood. The chain is built from TRBV18 and TRBJ2-1; 8 bases align to TRBD1. In nucleotides, the CDR3 is TGTGCCAGCTCACTAGGACAGGGTGGGTCCTACAATGAGCAGTTCTTC. This encodes CASSLGQGGSYNEQFF.